The 10 T cell receptor beta chains listed next were all sequenced from one sample in a study of vaccination and CD4 T cells after COVID-19. These receptors lack a known antigen. Treatment reported: approximately nine-day PBMC culture with coronavirus spike peptide pools or control peptides (ViraFEST assay). CD4+ T-cell collection from the unexposed donor predated the COVID-19 pandemic (2011-2018). The Oncomine TCR Beta short-read assay sequenced DNA from cultured CD4+ T cells. TCRdb reprocessed the PCR reads with MiXCR, giving one entry per CDR3 protein. In the table there are 9,000 to 10,000 distinct CDR3 sequences, 30% to 35% of which are singletons. The specimen sequenced was CD4+ T cells from blood, cultured in vitro. The origin of the receptors is a human donor in good health.

V usage is TRBV7-9 and J usage is TRBJ2-3; D is perhaps TRBD2 (6 bases). The CDR3 spans 17 residues. CDR1 and CDR2 (germline): SEHNR, FQNEAQ (reference sequence). Trimming removed 5 bases at V and 2 bases at J, with 20 bases between. DNA for the CDR3: TGTGCCAGCAGCACGTCGTTTACTAGCCAAATCACAGATACGCAGTATTTT. It yields the protein CASSTSFTSQITDTQYF. Based on the CDR3 plus reference TRBV7-9 and TRBJ2-3, the full variable domain is DTGVSQNPRHKITKRGQNVTFRCDPISEHNRLYWYRQTLGQGPEFLTYFQNEAQLEKSRLLSDRFSAERPKGSFSTLEIQRTEQGDSAMYLCASSTSFTSQITDTQYFGPGTRLTVL.

V is TRBV21-1 and J is TRBJ1-6; the table calls TRBD1, which could not be checked here. TRBV21-1 represents a pseudogene. This CDR3 spans 20 amino acids. The CDR3 DNA is TGTGCCAGCAGCATAGACCGGGACAGGGTAGTTTATTCCTATAATTCACCCCTCCACTTT. This sequence encodes CASSIDRDRVVYSYNSPLHF.

The chain links TRBV4-2 to TRBJ2-3; D gene unclear. This CDR3 comprises 13 residues. The V end was cut by 4 bases, the J end by 2 bases, with 7 bases between. CDR1 LGHNA and CDR2 YNFKEQ come from the germline V gene. CDR3 amino acids: CASSLSYTDTQYF. In nucleotides, the CDR3 is TGTGCCAGCAGCCTTTCTTACACAGATACGCAGTATTTT.

CDR3 nucleotides: TGCAGCGTCGGAGACGGCGGGGGAGATCAGCCCCAGCATTTT. This gives the protein CSVGDGGGDQPQHF. V usage is TRBV29-1 and J usage is TRBJ1-5; possibly TRBD1 for D (5 bases). The germline V gene encodes CDR1 SQVTM and CDR2 ANQGSEA. Trimming shortened V by 6 bases and J by 5 bases, and 17 bases separated the two germline ends. The CDR3 consists of 14 residues. The variable domain in full, completed from reference TRBV29-1 and TRBJ1-5, reads SAVISQKPSRDICQRGTSLTIQCQVDSQVTMMFWYRQQPGQSLTLIATANQGSEATYESGFVIDKFPISRPNLTFSTLTVSNMSPEDSSIYLCSVGDGGGDQPQHFGDGTRLSIL.

This chain joins TRBV10-3 and TRBJ2-2, with D tentatively TRBD2 (6 bases). The CDR3 length is 16 residues. Looked up from germline, CDR1 is ENHRY and CDR2 is SYGVKD. Trimming cost V 3 bases and J 3 bases, with 14 bases left between them. CDR3 nucleotide sequence: TGTGCCATCAGTGACCGGGGTGGGGAGGACACCGGGGAGCTGTTTTTT. Protein product: CAISDRGGEDTGELFF.

This clonotype has just a few counts. The chain is built from TRBV6-1 and TRBJ1-1; D unresolved. CDR3 size: 14 residues. Per germline, CDR1 MNHNS and CDR2 SASEGT. Trimming stripped 4 bases from V and 3 bases from J, with 12 bases between. CDR3 bases: TGTGCCAGCAGTGTAATACAGTGGGACACTGAAGCTTTCTTT. The encoded protein is CASSVIQWDTEAFF.

The rearrangement joins TRBV19 to TRBJ1-6; 7 bases are shared with TRBD1. This CDR3 spans 14 amino acids. Germline V gives CDR1 LNHDA, CDR2 SQIVND (reference sequence). V gave up 5 bases and J gave up 10 bases; unmatched junction bases: 8. The CDR3 reads CASSPDRVRSPLHF. The CDR3 bases are TGTGCCAGTAGTCCCGACAGGGTTCGGTCACCCCTCCACTTT. The complete variable domain, with remaining parts taken from reference TRBV19 and TRBJ1-6, reads DGGITQSPKYLFRKEGQNVTLSCEQNLNHDAMYWYRQDPGQGLRLIYYSQIVNDFQKGDIAEGYSVSREKKESFPLTVTSAQKNPTAFYLCASSPDRVRSPLHFGNGTRLTVT.

The chain uses TRBV12-3 or TRBV12-4 and TRBJ2-1; D is perhaps TRBD2 (6 bases). There are 14 residues in the CDR3. With 8 bases removed from V and 2 bases from J, the gap between germline ends came to 13 bases. The CDR3 nucleotides are TGTGCCAGCCTCAGCCGACTAGCCTACAATGAGCAGTTCTTC. Translation: CASLSRLAYNEQFF.

The V gene is TRBV6-2 or TRBV6-3, the J gene TRBJ1-1; D is possibly TRBD1 (6 bases). The CDR3 spans 14 residues. Germline V gene data show CDR1 as MNHEY and CDR2 as SVGEGT. The V and J ends lost 8 bases and 5 bases respectively, with 18 bases between them. CDR3 in amino acids: CASRTPTGRTEAFF. The CDR3 DNA reads TGTGCCAGCCGAACCCCGACAGGCCGAACTGAAGCTTTCTTT.

This clonotype was seen a handful of times. The chain employs TRBV7-2 and TRBJ1-5; perhaps TRBD1 as D (5 bases). Germline lookup yields CDR1 SGHTA and CDR2 FQGNSA. V lost 6 bases, J lost 7 bases, and 16 bases lay in between. The CDR3 spans 14 residues. In nucleotides, the CDR3 is TGTGCCAGCAGTCCCGACAGAATCGGGCAGCCCCAGCATTTT. Amino acid sequence: CASSPDRIGQPQHF.